Shown below are 4 T cell receptor beta chains from a single sample sequenced in a study of T cells in Graves' hyperthyroidism and ophthalmopathy. There were TCR beta CDR3 regions amplified from RNA transcripts. An initial round of RT-PCR targeting the TCR CDR3 relied on the HTBI primer set. TCRdb re-derived calls from the multiplex PCR reads in MiXCR, one entry per CDR3 protein. The table lists about 410,000 distinct CDR3 sequences, approximately 14% of them singletons. Input material: blood. Receptors were obtained from a man in his late teens or twenties with Graves' ophthalmopathy.

V and J are TRBV5-5 and TRBJ2-1; D assignment may be TRBD1 or TRBD2 (6 bases each). CDR1 and CDR2 (germline): SGHKS, YYEKEE (reference sequence). V was pared by 4 bases and J by 2 bases, with 16 bases between. The CDR3 has 16 amino acids. The CDR3 sequence: CASSLATGRPYNEQFF. The CDR3 DNA reads TGTGCCAGCAGCCTGGCCACAGGGAGGCCCTACAATGAGCAGTTCTTC.

This clonotype was detected ten times or more. J is TRBJ2-7 and V is TRBV7-9, with 7 nucleotides matching TRBD1. V was clipped by 6 bases and J by 3 bases; unmatched bases: 11. The CDR3 totals 15 residues. Germline CDR1 and CDR2: SEHNR and FQNEAQ (reference sequence). The CDR3 is CASSFRTGPLYEQYF. CDR3 sequence (DNA): TGTGCCAGCAGTTTTAGGACAGGACCTCTCTACGAGCAGTACTTC.

This clonotype has a single count. The V call is TRBV18, the J call TRBJ1-5, with a tentative D call TRBD1 (5 bases). Trimming took 3 bases from V and 3 from J, leaving 15 bases between them. This CDR3 comprises 16 residues. The germline V gene encodes CDR1 KGHSH and CDR2 LQKENI. CDR3 region: CASSPPGLRYNQPQHF. The CDR3 nucleotides read TGTGCCAGCTCACCCCCGGGGCTCCGGTACAATCAGCCCCAGCATTTT.

At least ten counts were recorded for this clonotype. The chain uses TRBV5-1 and TRBJ2-1; TRBD1 matches at 8 bases. The CDR3 extends over 15 amino acids. Trimming removed 3 bases from V and 8 bases from J; junction bases left unmatched: 10. The germline gives CDR1 SGHRS, CDR2 YFSETQ. This chain's CDR3 is CASSYGQGGLDEQFF. For the CDR3, the DNA is TGCGCCAGCAGCTATGGACAGGGCGGTCTGGATGAGCAGTTCTTC.